Described below is a single T cell receptor beta chain sequence and its context. What it binds is not known. This entry comes from a study of CD4 T cells in relation to SARS-CoV-2 and coronaviruses. Study at large: After 10 days of antigen culture, PBMC TCR beta CDR3s were sequenced. The HLA restriction of the shared crossreactive spike epitopes was mapped.

Measured with immunoSEQ multiplex PCR; TCRdb has only the in-frame clones, and not every one. The sample holds 20,000 to 25,000 clones, 70% to 80% seen once. Germline V gives CDR1 LNHDA, CDR2 SQIVND (reference sequence). V gave up 3 bases and J gave up 8 bases; unmatched junction bases: 13. The CDR3 runs 16 residues. Regarding the study as a whole: No donor gave both pre-pandemic and post-infection samples.

The unexposed donors gave CD4+ T cells in about 2011-2018, prior to COVID-19. Isolation of CD4+ T cells took place after around 11 days in culture. The sequencing input was CD4+ T cells from PBMCs, cultured in vitro. The clonotype originates from a human donor in good health. V usage is TRBV19 and J usage is TRBJ1-2, with 9 bases aligning to TRBD1. The CDR3 nucleotides read TGTGCCAGTAGTATCCACCCTAGGGGACAGGGAGAAGGCTACACCTTC. It translates to CASSIHPRGQGEGYTF.